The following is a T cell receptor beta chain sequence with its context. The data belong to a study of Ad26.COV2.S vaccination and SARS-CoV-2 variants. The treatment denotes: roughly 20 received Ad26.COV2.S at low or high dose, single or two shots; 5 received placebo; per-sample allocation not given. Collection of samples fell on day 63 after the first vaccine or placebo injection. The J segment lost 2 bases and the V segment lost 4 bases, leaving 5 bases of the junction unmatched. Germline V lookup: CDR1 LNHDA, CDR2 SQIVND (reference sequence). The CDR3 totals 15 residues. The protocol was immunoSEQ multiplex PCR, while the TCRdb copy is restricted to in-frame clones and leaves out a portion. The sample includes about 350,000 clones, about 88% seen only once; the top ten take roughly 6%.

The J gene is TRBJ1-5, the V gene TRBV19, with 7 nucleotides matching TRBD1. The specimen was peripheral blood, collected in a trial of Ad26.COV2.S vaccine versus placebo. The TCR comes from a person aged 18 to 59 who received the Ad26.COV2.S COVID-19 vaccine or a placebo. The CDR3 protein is CASSTSTGRNQPQHF. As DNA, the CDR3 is TGTGCCAGTAGTACCTCGACAGGGCGCAATCAGCCCCAGCATTTT.